Presented here are 5 T cell receptor beta chains from one specimen sequenced in a study of cytomegalovirus exposure and HLA in healthy donors. The PCR made use of 60 Vbeta and 13 Jbeta primers. The repertoire was sequenced with immunoSEQ multiplex PCR; TCRdb's copy has only in-frame clones and lacks some. Of about 140,000 clones in the sample, 70% to 80% were seen once. The sequencing sample was made of PBMCs. These receptor sequences come from a female donor in good health and CMV-seronegative.

The gene calls are TRBV7-9 and TRBJ1-2, with 9 bases fitting TRBD1. Losses at the gene ends were 3 bases for V and 8 bases for J; bases not matched to a gene: 7. The CDR3 is 14 amino acids. The germline V gene encodes CDR1 SEHNR and CDR2 FQNEAQ (reference sequence). The CDR3 DNA reads as TGTGCCAGCAGCTTCCTAACAGGGGGCGAAGGCTACACCTTC. Protein product: CASSFLTGGEGYTF.

This clone was recorded once. This CDR3 is also generated by other DNA sequences in the sample. The chain is built from TRBV11-2 and TRBJ1-2; maybe TRBD1 (5 bases). From germline, CDR1 is SGHAT and CDR2 FQNNGV. The CDR3 is 11 amino acids. Trimming left V 5 bases short and J 7 bases short, with 8 bases between. The CDR3 DNA reads as TGTGCCAGCAGCCTGGGGGGTGGCTACACCTTC. Protein: CASSLGGGYTF.

CDR3 residues: CASSLAGGPSGNTIYF. The CDR3 DNA is TGTGCCAGCAGCTTGGCCGGGGGGCCCTCTGGAAACACCATATATTTT. V gene TRBV5-6 combines with J gene TRBJ1-3, with D maybe TRBD1 (6 bases). The germline V and J ends were trimmed by 0 bases and 0 bases, with 10 bases remaining between them. Germline loops: CDR1 SGHDT, CDR2 YYEEEE. This CDR3 has 16 residues.

The rearrangement links TRBV28 to TRBJ1-3; 7 bases are shared with TRBD1. CDR3 length: 17 amino acids. The junction had 14 bases not matched to a gene; V was cut back by 5 bases and J by 4 bases. CDR1 is MDHEN, CDR2 SYDVKM, per germline. CDR3 bases: TGTGCCAGCAGTCCTTGGCGCCCCGGACAGGTCGGAAACACCATATATTTT. Translated: CASSPWRPGQVGNTIYF.

The CDR3 reads CASSSSGTGTFAYEQYF. In DNA form, the CDR3 reads TGTGCCAGCAGCTCGTCCGGGACAGGGACTTTCGCCTACGAGCAGTACTTC. V is TRBV7-8 and J is TRBJ2-7, with TRBD1 identical over 9 bases. This CDR3 is 17 amino acids long. Germline values: CDR1 SGHVS, CDR2 FQNEAQ. With 4 bases clipped from V and 2 bases from J, the junction kept 12 bases outside the gene matches.